One sample yielded the 17 T cell receptor beta chains listed below, sequenced in a study of OX40 agonist ivuxolimab in advanced cancers. Assay: immunoSEQ multiplex PCR; the TCRdb copy retains only in-frame clones and omits some. Altogether about 77,000 clones are present, roughly 84% being singletons, with the ten largest covering 5.5% to 6.5%. The source was CD4+ or CD8+ T cells sorted from blood, collected in a trial of the OX40 agonist ivuxolimab. These receptors all come from an adult with an advanced solid tumor such as melanoma, head and neck, liver or kidney cancer.

This clone appeared a single time. The chain uses TRBV5-6 and TRBJ2-4; D may match TRBD1 or TRBD2 (5 bases each). V was trimmed by 0 bases and J by 7 bases, leaving 8 bases between them. The CDR3 spans 13 residues. Germline CDR1 SGHDT, CDR2 YYEEEE. This chain's CDR3 is CASSLAGDNIQYF. The DNA for the CDR3 is TGTGCCAGCAGCTTGGCCGGGGACAACATTCAGTACTTC.

The chain recombines TRBV7-2 with TRBJ1-5; unclear D gene. CDR3 length: 14 residues. From germline, CDR1 is SGHTA and CDR2 FQGNSA. Trimming took 0 bases from V and 9 from J, leaving 12 bases between them. CDR3 sequence: CASSLAYGGGPQHF. CDR3 coding DNA: TGTGCCAGCAGCTTAGCCTACGGTGGAGGGCCCCAGCATTTT.

Here the CDR3 DNA reads TGTGCCAGCAGCTCGGGGACACCGCCGGGAAACACCATATATTTT. Translated, it gives CASSSGTPPGNTIYF. This rearrangement joins TRBV5-4 to TRBJ1-3, with D possibly being TRBD1 (6 bases). The V end lost 3 bases, the J end lost 4 bases, and 14 bases lay between the germline ends. In germline, CDR1 is SGHNT, CDR2 YYREEE (reference sequence). The length of the CDR3 is 15 residues.

CDR3 DNA sequence: TGTGCCAGCAGCCCTAAGCCGGGACTAGCGGGGGCTTCGAACACCGGGGAGCTGTTTTTT. Translation gives CASSPKPGLAGASNTGELFF. This chain joins TRBV7-3 and TRBJ2-2; 14 nucleotides agree with TRBD2. Germline V gene lookup returns CDR1 SGHTA and CDR2 FQGTGA. The CDR3 has 20 amino acids. V lost 5 bases, J lost 0 bases, and 11 bases stayed unmatched.

The chain uses TRBV5-1 and TRBJ1-1, with D tentatively TRBD1 (5 bases). CDR1 is SGHRS and CDR2 is YFSETQ in the germline V gene. This CDR3 contains 14 residues. Trimming pared 0 bases from V and 4 bases from J, leaving 10 bases between. Written as DNA, the CDR3 is TGCGCCAGCAGCTTGGTTGCAGGGACCACTGAAGCTTTCTTT. Translating gives CASSLVAGTTEAFF.

The genes are TRBV7-3 and TRBJ2-3, with a weak D call TRBD1 (5 bases). Germline CDR1 is SGHTA and CDR2 is FQGTGA. The CDR3 consists of 14 residues. Trimming left V 4 bases short and J 2 bases short, with 10 bases between. CDR3 sequence: CASSSRTHTDTQYF. CDR3 bases: TGTGCCAGCAGCTCTAGGACACACACAGATACGCAGTATTTT.

The chain uses TRBV7-2 and TRBJ2-7; perhaps TRBD2 as D (6 bases). Between the trimmed V and J ends, which lost 5 bases and 4 bases, there was a span of 21 bases. The CDR3 spans 16 residues. The germline CDR1 and CDR2 sequences are SGHTA and FQGNSA. CDR3 region: CASSRTTVGGVYEQYF. The DNA for the CDR3 is TGTGCCAGCAGCCGTACCACGGTGGGCGGGGTATACGAGCAGTACTTC.

V gene TRBV7-6 combines with J gene TRBJ1-1; D unclear. V was shortened by 5 bases and J by 1 base, with 14 bases between the two germline ends. In germline, CDR1 is SGHVS, CDR2 FNYEAQ. The CDR3 is made up of 15 amino acids. The CDR3 sequence: CASSRSYDANTEAFF. CDR3 DNA sequence: TGTGCCAGCAGCCGATCATACGACGCGAACACTGAAGCTTTCTTT.

The chain uses TRBV6-1 and TRBJ2-7; D may correspond to TRBD1 or TRBD2 (5 bases each). Germline V gene sequence: CDR1 MNHNS, CDR2 SASEGT. The CDR3 consists of 14 residues. V was clipped by 2 bases and J by 2 bases, with 10 bases between them. The CDR3 DNA sequence: TGTGCCAGCAGTGAACGGGGCCCAACCTACGAGCAGTACTTC. Translation gives CASSERGPTYEQYF.

In DNA, the CDR3 is TGTGCCAGCAGCTTGCTAGGCAGGGGGATGGAAGAGCAGTACTTC. This gives the protein CASSLLGRGMEEQYF. The V gene is TRBV5-6, the J gene TRBJ2-7; the match to TRBD1 covers 7 bases. From germline, CDR1 is SGHDT and CDR2 YYEEEE. CDR3 size: 15 residues. J lost 7 bases, V lost 1 base, and 11 bases had no gene match.

This chain joins TRBV28 and TRBJ2-1, with a possible D match to TRBD1 (5 bases). The CDR3 sequence is 21 residues long. V dropped 3 bases and J dropped 0 bases, with 27 bases sitting between them. Per the germline V gene, CDR1 is MDHEN and CDR2 is SYDVKM. The DNA of the CDR3 is TGTGCCAGCAGTTTTCTATCAGGGCAAGAAATGGTCAAAGGCTCCTACAATGAGCAGTTCTTC. This gives the protein CASSFLSGQEMVKGSYNEQFF.

The chain is built from TRBV28 and TRBJ1-1; D may be TRBD1 (5 bases). The germline CDR1 and CDR2 sequences are MDHEN and SYDVKM. The length of the CDR3 is 13 residues. With 5 bases removed from V and 11 bases from J, the gap between germline ends came to 18 bases. CDR3 nucleotide sequence: TGTGCCAGCAGTCTAAAGGGACCCGGACGTGCTTTCTTT. Translated, it gives CASSLKGPGRAFF. Filled out from reference TRBV28 and TRBJ1-1, the complete variable domain reads DVKVTQSSRYLVKRTGEKVFLECVQDMDHENMFWYRQDPGLGLRLIYFSYDVKMKEKGDIPEGYSVSREKKERFSLILESASTNQTSMYLCASSLKGPGRAFFGQGTRLTVV.

This clone was counted a single time. This sequence joins TRBV5-4 and TRBJ1-2; D is undetermined. CDR1 and CDR2 (germline): SGHNT, YYREEE (reference sequence). The CDR3 totals 13 residues. V lost 2 bases and J 8 bases, leaving 13 bases between the germline ends. CDR3 bases: TGTGCCAGCAGCTTAGGAGGGCTTCGGGGCTACACCTTC. Its translation: CASSLGGLRGYTF. Full variable domain (outside the CDR3, taken from reference TRBV5-4 and TRBJ1-2): ETGVTQSPTHLIKTRGQQVTLRCSSQSGHNTVSWYQQALGQGPQFIFQYYREEENGRGNFPPRFSGLQFPNYSSELNVNALELDDSALYLCASSLGGLRGYTFGSGTRLTVV.

The chain carries TRBV6-6 and TRBJ2-2; D not resolved. CDR1 is MNHNY and CDR2 is SVGAGI in the germline V gene (reference sequence). The CDR3 totals 13 residues. Trimming shortened V by 5 bases and J by 1 base, and 5 bases separated the two germline ends. The chain's CDR3 is CASSNMNTGELFF. The CDR3 nucleotides are TGTGCCAGCAGTAACATGAACACCGGGGAGCTGTTTTTT.

There are a few counts of this clone. J is TRBJ2-6 and V is TRBV5-6, with unresolved D. V was trimmed by 2 bases and J by 0 bases, leaving 9 bases between them. The CDR3 has 16 amino acids. Germline CDR1 is SGHDT and CDR2 is YYEEEE. The CDR3 protein is CASSFFFSSGANVLTF. The CDR3 nucleotides are TGTGCCAGCAGCTTTTTTTTCTCCTCTGGGGCCAACGTCCTGACTTTC. The whole variable domain, remainder taken from reference TRBV5-6 and TRBJ2-6, is DAGVTQSPTHLIKTRGQQVTLRCSPKSGHDTVSWYQQALGQGPQFIFQYYEEEERQRGNFPDRFSGHQFPNYSSELNVNALLLGDSALYLCASSFFFSSGANVLTFGAGSRLTVL.

CDR3 sequence: CASSLLEGGRYEQYF. In DNA form, the CDR3 reads TGTGCCAGCAGCTTATTAGAGGGAGGGCGGTACGAGCAGTACTTC. V is TRBV7-2 and J is TRBJ2-7; TRBD2 agrees at 7 bases. CDR1 SGHTA and CDR2 FQGNSA come from the germline V gene. The J segment lost 4 bases and the V segment lost 2 bases, leaving 8 bases of the junction unmatched. This CDR3 contains 15 residues.

This clone has more than one count but fewer than ten. The CDR3 spells CASSLENTGELFF. The CDR3 DNA sequence: TGTGCCAGCAGTTTAGAGAACACCGGGGAGCTGTTTTTT. The V call is TRBV27, the J call TRBJ2-2; D remains ambiguous. The CDR3 sequence is 13 residues long. Germline CDR1 MNHEY, CDR2 SMNVEV (reference sequence). V lost 2 bases, J lost 1 base, and 2 bases lay in between.